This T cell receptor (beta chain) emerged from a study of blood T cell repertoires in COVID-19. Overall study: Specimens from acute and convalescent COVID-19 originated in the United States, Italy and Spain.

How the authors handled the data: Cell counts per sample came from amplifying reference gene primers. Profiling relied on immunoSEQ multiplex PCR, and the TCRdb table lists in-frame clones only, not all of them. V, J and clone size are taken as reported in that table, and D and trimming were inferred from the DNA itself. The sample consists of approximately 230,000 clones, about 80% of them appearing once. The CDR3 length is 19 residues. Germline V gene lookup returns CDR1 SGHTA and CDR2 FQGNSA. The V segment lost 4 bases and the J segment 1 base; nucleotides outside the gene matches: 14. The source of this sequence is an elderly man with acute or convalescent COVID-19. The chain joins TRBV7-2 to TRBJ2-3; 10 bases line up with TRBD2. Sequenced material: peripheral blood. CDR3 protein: CASSSKGSGGAGGTDTQYF. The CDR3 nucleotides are TGTGCCAGCAGCTCCAAAGGGAGCGGGGGGGCCGGGGGCACAGATACGCAGTATTTT.